Listed here is a single T cell receptor (beta chain). The antigen is unknown. These data come from a study of identifying expanded T cells in peripheral blood. Study-wide points: Over two and four weeks, about 15 and 19 clones changed, versus 1.2 between replicates. Across healthy donors, higher total template counts meant significantly greater roughly 2-week count variance.

The method was immunoSEQ multiplex PCR; TCRdb's version includes in-frame clones alone and lacks a portion of them. The sample consists of some 78,000 clones, approximately 90% of them appearing once. The germline V and J ends were trimmed by 2 bases and 6 bases, with 12 bases remaining between them. This CDR3 is 13 amino acids long. Germline V lookup: CDR1 GTSNPN, CDR2 SVGIG (reference sequence). Sequenced input: blood. The chain combines TRBV30 with TRBJ2-3; no clear D gene. The clonotype originates from a person aged 18-69 years in good health. The CDR3 nucleotides are TGTGCCTGGAGTACACATTCATGGGATACGCAGTATTTT. This encodes CAWSTHSWDTQYF.